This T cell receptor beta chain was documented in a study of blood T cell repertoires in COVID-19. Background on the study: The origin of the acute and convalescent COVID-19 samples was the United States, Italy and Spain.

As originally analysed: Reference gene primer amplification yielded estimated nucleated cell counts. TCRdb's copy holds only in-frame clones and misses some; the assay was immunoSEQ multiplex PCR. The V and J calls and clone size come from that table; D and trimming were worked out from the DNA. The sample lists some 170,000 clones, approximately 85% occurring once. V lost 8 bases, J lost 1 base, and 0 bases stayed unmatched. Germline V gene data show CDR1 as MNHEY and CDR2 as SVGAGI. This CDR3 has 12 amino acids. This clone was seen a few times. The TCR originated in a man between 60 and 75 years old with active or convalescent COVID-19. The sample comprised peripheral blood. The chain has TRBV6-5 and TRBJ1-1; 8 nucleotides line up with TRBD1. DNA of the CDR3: TGTGCCAGCGGGACAGGGAACACTGAAGCTTTCTTT. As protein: CASGTGNTEAFF.